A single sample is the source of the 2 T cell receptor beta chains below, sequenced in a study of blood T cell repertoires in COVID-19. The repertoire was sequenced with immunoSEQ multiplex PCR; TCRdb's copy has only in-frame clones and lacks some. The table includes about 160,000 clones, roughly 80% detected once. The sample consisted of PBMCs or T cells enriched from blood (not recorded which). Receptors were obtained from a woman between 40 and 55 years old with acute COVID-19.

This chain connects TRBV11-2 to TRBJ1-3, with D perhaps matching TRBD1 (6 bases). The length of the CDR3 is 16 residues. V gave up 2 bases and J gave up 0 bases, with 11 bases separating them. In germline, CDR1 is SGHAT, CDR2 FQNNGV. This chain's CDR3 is CASSLPGQFSGNTIYF. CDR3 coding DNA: TGTGCCAGCAGCTTACCCGGACAGTTCTCTGGAAACACCATATATTTT.

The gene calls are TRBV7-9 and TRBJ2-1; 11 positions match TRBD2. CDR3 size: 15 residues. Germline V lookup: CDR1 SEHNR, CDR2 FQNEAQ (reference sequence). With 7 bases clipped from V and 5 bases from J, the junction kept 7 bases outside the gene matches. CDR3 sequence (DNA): TGTGCCAGCACGTTAGCGGGAGGGCCAGACAATGAGCAGTTCTTC. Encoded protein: CASTLAGGPDNEQFF.